The TCR beta chain described here comes from a study of blood T cell repertoires in COVID-19. Sequenced by immunoSEQ multiplex PCR; TCRdb stores in-frame clones only, minus some. This table has 350,000 or so clones, around 86% appearing once. Trimming took 4 bases from V and 9 from J, leaving 22 bases between them. Germline V gene sequence: CDR1 LGHNA, CDR2 YSLEER. The CDR3 runs 16 residues. The receptor comes from a woman between 40 and 55 years old with acute COVID-19. Source material: PBMCs or T cells enriched from blood (not recorded which). This chain connects TRBV4-3 to TRBJ2-1, with D possibly matching TRBD2 (5 bases). This chain's CDR3 is CASSLPPRGSLGEQFF. CDR3 coding DNA: TGCGCCAGCAGCCTCCCCCCCAGAGGGAGTCTTGGTGAGCAGTTCTTC.